This T cell receptor (beta chain) was obtained from a study of blood T cells in healthy people across ages. The donors, all healthy, were Caucasians living in Russia, aged about 6 to 100. This CDR3 spans 14 amino acids. V dropped 1 base and J dropped 4 bases, with 7 bases sitting between them. Germline assignment: CDR1 SEHNR and CDR2 FQNEAQ (reference sequence). With a J-beta primer mix and a sample-barcoded 5' primer, a second PCR ran roughly 6 to 11 cycles. Sequencing recovered at least 3 million CDR3-containing paired-end reads from each sample. Via MiXCR, TCRdb re-called the 5' RACE reads, giving one row per CDR3 protein. The sample lists over 1,300,000 distinct CDR3 sequences, 45% to 70% occurring once.

This rearrangement joins TRBV7-9 to TRBJ1-4; no definite D call. The clonotype originates from a man aged 18-30 years in good health. Material for sequencing was blood. The CDR3 is CASSLVSVNEKLFF. For the CDR3, the DNA is TGTGCCAGCAGCTTAGTGTCAGTTAATGAAAAACTGTTTTTT.